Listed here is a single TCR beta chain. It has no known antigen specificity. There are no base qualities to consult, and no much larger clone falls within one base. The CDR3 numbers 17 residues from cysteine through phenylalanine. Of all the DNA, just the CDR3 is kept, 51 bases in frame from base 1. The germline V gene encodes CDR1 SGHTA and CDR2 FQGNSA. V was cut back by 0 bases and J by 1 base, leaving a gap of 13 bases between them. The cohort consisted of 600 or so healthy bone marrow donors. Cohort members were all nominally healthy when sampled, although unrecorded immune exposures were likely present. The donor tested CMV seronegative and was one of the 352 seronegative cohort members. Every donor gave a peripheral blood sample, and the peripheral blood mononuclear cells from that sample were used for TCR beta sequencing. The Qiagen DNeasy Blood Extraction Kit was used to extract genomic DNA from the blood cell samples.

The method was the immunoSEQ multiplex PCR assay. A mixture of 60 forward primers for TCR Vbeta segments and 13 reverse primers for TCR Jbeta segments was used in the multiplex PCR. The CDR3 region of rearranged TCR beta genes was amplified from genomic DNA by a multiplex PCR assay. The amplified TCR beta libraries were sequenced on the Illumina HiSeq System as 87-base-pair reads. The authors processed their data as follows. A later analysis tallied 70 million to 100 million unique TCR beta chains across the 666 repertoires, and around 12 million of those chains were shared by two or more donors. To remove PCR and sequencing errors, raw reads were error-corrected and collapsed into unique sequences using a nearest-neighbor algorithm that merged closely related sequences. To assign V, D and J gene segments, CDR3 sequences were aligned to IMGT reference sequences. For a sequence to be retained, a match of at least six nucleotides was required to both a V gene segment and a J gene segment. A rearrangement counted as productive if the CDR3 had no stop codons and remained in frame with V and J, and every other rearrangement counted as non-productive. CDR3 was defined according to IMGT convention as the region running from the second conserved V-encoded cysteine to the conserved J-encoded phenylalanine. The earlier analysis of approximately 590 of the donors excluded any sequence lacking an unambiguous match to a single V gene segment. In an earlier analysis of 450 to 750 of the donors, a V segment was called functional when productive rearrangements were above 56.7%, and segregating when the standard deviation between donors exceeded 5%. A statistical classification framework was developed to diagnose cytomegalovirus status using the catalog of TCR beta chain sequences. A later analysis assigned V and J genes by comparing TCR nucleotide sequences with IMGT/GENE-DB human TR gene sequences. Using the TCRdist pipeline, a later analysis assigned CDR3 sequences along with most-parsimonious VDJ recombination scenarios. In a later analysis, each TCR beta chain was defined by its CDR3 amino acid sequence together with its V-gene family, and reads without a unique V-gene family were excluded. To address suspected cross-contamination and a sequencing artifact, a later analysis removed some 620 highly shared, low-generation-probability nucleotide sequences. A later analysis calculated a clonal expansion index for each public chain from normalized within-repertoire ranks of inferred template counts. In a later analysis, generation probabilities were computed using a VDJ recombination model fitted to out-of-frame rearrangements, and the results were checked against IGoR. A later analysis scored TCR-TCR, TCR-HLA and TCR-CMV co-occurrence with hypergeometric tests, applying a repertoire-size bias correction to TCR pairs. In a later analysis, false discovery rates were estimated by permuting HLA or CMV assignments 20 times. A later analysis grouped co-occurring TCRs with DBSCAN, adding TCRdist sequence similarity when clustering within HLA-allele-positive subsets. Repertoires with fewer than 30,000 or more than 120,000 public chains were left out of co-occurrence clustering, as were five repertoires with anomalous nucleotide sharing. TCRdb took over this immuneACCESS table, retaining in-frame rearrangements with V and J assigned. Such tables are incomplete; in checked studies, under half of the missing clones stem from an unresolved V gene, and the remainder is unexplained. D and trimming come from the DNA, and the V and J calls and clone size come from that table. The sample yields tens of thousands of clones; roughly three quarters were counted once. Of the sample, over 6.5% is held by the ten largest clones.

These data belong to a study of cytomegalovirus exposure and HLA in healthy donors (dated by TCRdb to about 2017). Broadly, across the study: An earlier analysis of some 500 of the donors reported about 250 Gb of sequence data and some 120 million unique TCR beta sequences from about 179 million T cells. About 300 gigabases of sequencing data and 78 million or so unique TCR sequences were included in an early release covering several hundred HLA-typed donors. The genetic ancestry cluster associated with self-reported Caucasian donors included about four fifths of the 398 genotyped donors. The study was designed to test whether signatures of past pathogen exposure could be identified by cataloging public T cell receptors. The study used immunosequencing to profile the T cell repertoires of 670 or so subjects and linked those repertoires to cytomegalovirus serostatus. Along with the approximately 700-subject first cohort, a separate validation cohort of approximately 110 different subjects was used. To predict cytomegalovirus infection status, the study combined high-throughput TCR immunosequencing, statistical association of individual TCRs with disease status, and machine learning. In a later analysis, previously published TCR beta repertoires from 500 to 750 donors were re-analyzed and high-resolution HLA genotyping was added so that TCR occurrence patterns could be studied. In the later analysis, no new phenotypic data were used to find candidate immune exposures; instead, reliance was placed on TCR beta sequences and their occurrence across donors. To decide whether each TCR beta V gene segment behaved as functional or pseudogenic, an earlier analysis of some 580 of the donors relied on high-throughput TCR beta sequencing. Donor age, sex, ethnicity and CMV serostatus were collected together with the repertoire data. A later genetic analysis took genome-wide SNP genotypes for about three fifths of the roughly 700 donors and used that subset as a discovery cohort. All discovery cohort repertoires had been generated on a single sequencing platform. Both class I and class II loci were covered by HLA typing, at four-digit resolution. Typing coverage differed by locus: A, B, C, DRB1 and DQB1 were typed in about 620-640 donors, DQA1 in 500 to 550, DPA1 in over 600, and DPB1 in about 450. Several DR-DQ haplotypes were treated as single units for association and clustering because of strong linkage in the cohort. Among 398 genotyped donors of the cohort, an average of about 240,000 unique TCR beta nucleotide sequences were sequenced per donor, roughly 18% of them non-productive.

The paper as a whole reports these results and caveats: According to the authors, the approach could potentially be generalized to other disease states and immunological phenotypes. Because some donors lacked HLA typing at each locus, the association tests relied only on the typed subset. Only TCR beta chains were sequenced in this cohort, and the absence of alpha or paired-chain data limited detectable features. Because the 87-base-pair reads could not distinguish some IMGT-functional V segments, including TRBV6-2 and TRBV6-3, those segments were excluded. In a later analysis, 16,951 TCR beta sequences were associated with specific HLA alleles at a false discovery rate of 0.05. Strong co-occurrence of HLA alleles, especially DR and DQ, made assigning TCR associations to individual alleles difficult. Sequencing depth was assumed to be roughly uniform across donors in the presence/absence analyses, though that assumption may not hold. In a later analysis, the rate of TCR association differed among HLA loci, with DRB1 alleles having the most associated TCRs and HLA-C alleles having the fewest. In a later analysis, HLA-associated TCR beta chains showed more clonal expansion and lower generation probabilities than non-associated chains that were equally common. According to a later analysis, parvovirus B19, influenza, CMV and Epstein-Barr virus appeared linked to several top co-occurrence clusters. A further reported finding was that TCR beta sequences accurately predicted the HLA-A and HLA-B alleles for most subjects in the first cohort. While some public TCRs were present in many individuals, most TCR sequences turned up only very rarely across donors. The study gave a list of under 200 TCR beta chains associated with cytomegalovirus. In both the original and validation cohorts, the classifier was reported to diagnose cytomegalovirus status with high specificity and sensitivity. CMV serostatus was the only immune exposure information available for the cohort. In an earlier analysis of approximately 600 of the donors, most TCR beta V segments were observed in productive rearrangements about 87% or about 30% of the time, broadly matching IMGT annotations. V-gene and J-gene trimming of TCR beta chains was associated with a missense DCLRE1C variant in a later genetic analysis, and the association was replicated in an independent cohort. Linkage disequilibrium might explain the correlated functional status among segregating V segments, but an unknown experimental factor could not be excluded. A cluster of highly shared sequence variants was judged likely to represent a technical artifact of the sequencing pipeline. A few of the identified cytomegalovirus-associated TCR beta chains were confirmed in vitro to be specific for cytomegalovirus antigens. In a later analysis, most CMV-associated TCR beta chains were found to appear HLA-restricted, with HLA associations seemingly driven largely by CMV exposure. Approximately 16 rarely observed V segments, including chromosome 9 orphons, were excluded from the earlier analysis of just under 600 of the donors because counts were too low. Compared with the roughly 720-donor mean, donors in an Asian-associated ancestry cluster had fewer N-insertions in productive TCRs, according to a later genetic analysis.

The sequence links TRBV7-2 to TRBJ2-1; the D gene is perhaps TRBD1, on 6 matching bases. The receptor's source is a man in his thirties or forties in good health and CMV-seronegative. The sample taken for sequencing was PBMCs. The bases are TGTGCCAGCAGCTTAGCGAGGGTCAGGGGATCCTACAATGAGCAGTTCTTC. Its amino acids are CASSLARVRGSYNEQFF.